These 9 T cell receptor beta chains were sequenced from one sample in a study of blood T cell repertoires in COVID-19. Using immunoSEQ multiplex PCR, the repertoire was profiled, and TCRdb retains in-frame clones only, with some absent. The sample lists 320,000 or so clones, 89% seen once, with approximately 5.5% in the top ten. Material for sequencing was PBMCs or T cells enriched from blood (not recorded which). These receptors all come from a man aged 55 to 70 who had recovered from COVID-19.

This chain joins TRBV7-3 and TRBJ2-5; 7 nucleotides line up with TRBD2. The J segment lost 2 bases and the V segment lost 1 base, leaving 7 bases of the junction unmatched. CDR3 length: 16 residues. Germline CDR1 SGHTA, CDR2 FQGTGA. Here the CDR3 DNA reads TGTGCCAGCAGCTTAAGGGCGGGAGAGGGACAAGAGACCCAGTACTTC. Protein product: CASSLRAGEGQETQYF.

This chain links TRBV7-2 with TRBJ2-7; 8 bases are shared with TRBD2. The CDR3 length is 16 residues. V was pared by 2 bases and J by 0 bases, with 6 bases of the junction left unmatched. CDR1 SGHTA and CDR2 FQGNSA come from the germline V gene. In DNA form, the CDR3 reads TGTGCCAGCAGCTTATTAGGGGGGACTAGCTCCTACGAGCAGTACTTC. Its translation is CASSLLGGTSSYEQYF.

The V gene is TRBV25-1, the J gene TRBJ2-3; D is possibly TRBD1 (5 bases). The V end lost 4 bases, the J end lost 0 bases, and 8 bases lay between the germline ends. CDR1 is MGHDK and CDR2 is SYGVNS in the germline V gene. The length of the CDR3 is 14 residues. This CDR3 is CASSGGLSTDTQYF. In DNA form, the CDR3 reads TGTGCCAGCAGTGGGGGCCTTAGCACAGATACGCAGTATTTT. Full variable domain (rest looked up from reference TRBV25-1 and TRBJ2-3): EADIYQTPRYLVIGTGKKITLECSQTMGHDKMYWYQQDPGMELHLIHYSYGVNSTEKGDLSSESTVSRIRTEHFPLTLESARPSHTSQYLCASSGGLSTDTQYFGPGTRLTVL.

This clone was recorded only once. CDR3 residues: CASSNGIGVLQETQYF. The CDR3 coding sequence is TGTGCCAGCAGCAACGGGATTGGGGTCCTACAAGAGACCCAGTACTTC. The chain links TRBV28 to TRBJ2-5, with D possibly matching TRBD2 (5 bases). Trimming stripped 6 bases from V and 2 bases from J, with 19 bases between. The CDR3 is 16 residues long. Germline V CDR1 and CDR2: MDHEN, SYDVKM.

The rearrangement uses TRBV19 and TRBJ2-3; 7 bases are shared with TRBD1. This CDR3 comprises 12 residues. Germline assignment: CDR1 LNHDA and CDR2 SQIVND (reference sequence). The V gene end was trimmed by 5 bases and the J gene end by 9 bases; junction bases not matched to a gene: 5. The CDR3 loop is CASSADRATQYF. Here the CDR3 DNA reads TGTGCCAGTAGTGCAGACAGGGCCACGCAGTATTTT.

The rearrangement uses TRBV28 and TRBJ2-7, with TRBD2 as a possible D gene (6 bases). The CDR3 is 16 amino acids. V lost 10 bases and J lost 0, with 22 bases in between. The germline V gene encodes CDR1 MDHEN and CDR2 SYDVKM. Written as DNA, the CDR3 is TGTGCCAACGCCACCTCCGGCGGGGCAAACTCCTACGAGCAGTACTTC. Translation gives CANATSGGANSYEQYF.

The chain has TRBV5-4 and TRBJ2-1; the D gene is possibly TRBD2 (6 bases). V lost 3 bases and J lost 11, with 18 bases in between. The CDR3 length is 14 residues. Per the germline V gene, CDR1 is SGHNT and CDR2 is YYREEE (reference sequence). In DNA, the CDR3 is TGTGCCAGCAGCTCCCAAACTAGCCCGGGGCAGCAGTTCTTC. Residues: CASSSQTSPGQQFF.

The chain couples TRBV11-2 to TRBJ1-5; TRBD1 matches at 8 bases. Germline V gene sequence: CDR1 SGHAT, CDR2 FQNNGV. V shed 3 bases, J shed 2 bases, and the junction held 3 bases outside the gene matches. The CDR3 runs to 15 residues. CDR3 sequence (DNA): TGTGCCAGCAGCTTGACAGGGGACGGCAATCAGCCCCAGCATTTT. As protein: CASSLTGDGNQPQHF.

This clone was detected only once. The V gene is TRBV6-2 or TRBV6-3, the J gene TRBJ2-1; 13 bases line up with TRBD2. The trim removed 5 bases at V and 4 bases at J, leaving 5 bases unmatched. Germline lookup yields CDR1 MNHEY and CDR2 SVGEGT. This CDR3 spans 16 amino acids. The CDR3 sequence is CASSKTSGRAYNEQFF. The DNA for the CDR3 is TGTGCCAGCAGTAAAACTAGCGGGAGGGCTTACAATGAGCAGTTCTTC.